The rows below give T cell receptor beta chains drawn from one sample of a study of control samples from healthy donors and cancer patients. This table comes from immunoSEQ multiplex PCR, and its TCRdb copy is limited to in-frame clones, with some not included. This table holds roughly 150,000 clones, approximately 93% found once. The source material was blood. The receptors come from a young man in good health. CDR3s include the opening cysteine and the closing phenylalanine or tryptophan. Each record gives: J gene, clone size, V gene, D gene, CDR3 DNA, CDR3 protein. A D gene is named only where the DNA matches it firmly. Rows may omit the clone size; those that give it use once, few, many or a size class.

J: TRBJ1-2; size: NA; V: TRBV11-1; D: NA; DNA: TGTGCCAGCAGCTTAATAAGACACTCTAACTATGGCTACACCTTC; CDR3: CASSLIRHSNYGYTF
J: TRBJ1-2; size: NA; V: TRBV7-9; D: TRBD1; DNA: TGTGCCAGCAGATTTGACAGGGCAAATGGCTACACCTTC; CDR3: CASRFDRANGYTF
J: TRBJ2-7; size: NA; V: TRBV5-6; D: NA; DNA: TGTGCCAGCAGCTTGGGGGGTAGTCATGACTACGAGCAGTACTTC; CDR3: CASSLGGSHDYEQYF
J: TRBJ1-2; size: NA; V: TRBV5-6; D: NA; DNA: TGTGCCAGCAGCTTGGAGGGTTTGACAGTATACTATGGCTACACCTTC; CDR3: CASSLEGLTVYYGYTF
J: TRBJ1-2; size: once; V: TRBV12-3/TRBV12-4; D: NA; DNA: TGTGCCAGCAGTTTCGCAGCCTATGGCTACACCTTC; CDR3: CASSFAAYGYTF
J: TRBJ1-5; size: NA; V: TRBV2; D: NA; DNA: TGTGCCAGCAAGAGGGAGGGTCAGCCCCAGCATTTT; CDR3: CASKREGQPQHF
J: TRBJ1-1; size: NA; V: TRBV7-9; D: NA; DNA: TGTGCCAGCAGCTTAGAAGGGAAAAACACTGAAGCTTTCTTT; CDR3: CASSLEGKNTEAFF
J: TRBJ1-6; size: NA; V: TRBV4-2; D: TRBD1; DNA: TGTGCCAGCAGCCAAGGCGACAGGGGGTACGGTTCACCCCTCCACTTT; CDR3: CASSQGDRGYGSPLHF
J: TRBJ1-1; size: NA; V: TRBV5-4; D: NA; DNA: TGTGCCAGCAGCCTGCAGGGGCCCAGTGGGGCTTTCTTT; CDR3: CASSLQGPSGAFF
J: TRBJ2-7; size: NA; V: TRBV5-1; D: TRBD2; DNA: TGCGCCAGCAGCGGACTAGCTGGTTACGAGCAGTACTTC; CDR3: CASSGLAGYEQYF
J: TRBJ2-7; size: NA; V: TRBV6-5; D: NA; DNA: TGTGCCAGCGCGGCGCTCGTGGAGAGCTACGAGCAGTACTTC; CDR3: CASAALVESYEQYF
J: TRBJ2-7; size: NA; V: TRBV12-3/TRBV12-4; D: TRBD1; DNA: TGTGCCAGCAGTCTCCGACAGGGCTTAGAGCAGTACTTC; CDR3: CASSLRQGLEQYF
J: TRBJ2-1; size: NA; V: TRBV6-5; D: NA; DNA: TGTGCCAGCAGTTACTCGAGCCTGGATGAGCAGTTCTTC; CDR3: CASSYSSLDEQFF
J: TRBJ2-1; size: NA; V: TRBV4-2; D: NA; DNA: TGTGCCAGCAGCCAACCCAACAGGGAGGATGAGCAGTTCTTC; CDR3: CASSQPNREDEQFF
J: TRBJ2-7; size: NA; V: TRBV4-1; D: NA; DNA: TGCGCCAGCAGCCCAAGCTCTCGATCCAGCTCCTACGAGCAGTACTTC; CDR3: CASSPSSRSSSYEQYF
J: TRBJ2-1; size: NA; V: TRBV7-6; D: NA; DNA: TGTGCCAGCAGCTTTGCTCCGGCAGGGCCCAATGAGCAGTTCTTC; CDR3: CASSFAPAGPNEQFF
J: TRBJ1-1; size: NA; V: TRBV6-5; D: NA; DNA: TGTGCCAGCAGTAAATGGGTGAACACTGAAGCTTTCTTT; CDR3: CASSKWVNTEAFF
J: TRBJ2-1; size: NA; V: TRBV12-3/TRBV12-4; D: NA; DNA: TGTGCCAGCAGCCCCAAGCTCAACAATGAGCAGTTCTTC; CDR3: CASSPKLNNEQFF
J: TRBJ2-1; size: NA; V: TRBV4-1; D: TRBD1; DNA: TGCGCCAGCAGCCAAGGGAGAGGGACAGGGGAATTGTATGAGCAGTTCTTC; CDR3: CASSQGRGTGELYEQFF
J: TRBJ1-2; size: NA; V: TRBV7-2; D: TRBD1; DNA: TGTGCCATGAGACAGGGGCCAAACTATGGCTACACCTTC; CDR3: CAMRQGPNYGYTF
J: TRBJ2-2; size: once; V: TRBV28; D: TRBD1; DNA: TGTGCCAGCAGTTTAGCGACAGGGTTGGTCGGGGAGCTGTTTTTT; CDR3: CASSLATGLVGELFF
J: TRBJ2-2; size: NA; V: TRBV29-1; D: NA; DNA: TGCAGCGTTGAAATGGGGGACACCGGGGAGCTGTTTTTT; CDR3: CSVEMGDTGELFF
J: TRBJ2-7; size: NA; V: TRBV29-1; D: TRBD1; DNA: TGCAGCGTTGTACCGGGACAGGGACCCTCCCACGAGCAGTACTTC; CDR3: CSVVPGQGPSHEQYF
J: TRBJ1-2; size: NA; V: TRBV11-2; D: NA; DNA: TGTGCCAGCAGCTCCACGGCCGATAGCTATGGCTACACCTTC; CDR3: CASSSTADSYGYTF
J: TRBJ1-4; size: NA; V: TRBV28; D: NA; DNA: TGTGCCAGCAGTTTATCTTGGCAGCCCAATGAAAAACTGTTTTTT; CDR3: CASSLSWQPNEKLFF
J: TRBJ2-1; size: NA; V: TRBV29-1; D: TRBD2; DNA: TGCAGCGTTCTAGCGGACAATGAGCAGTTCTTC; CDR3: CSVLADNEQFF
J: TRBJ2-1; size: NA; V: TRBV4-3; D: NA; DNA: TGCGCCAGCAGCCCAGAGGGCAGGGAGCAGTTCTTC; CDR3: CASSPEGREQFF
J: TRBJ2-5; size: NA; V: TRBV7-9; D: NA; DNA: TGTGCCAGCAGCTTAAGTACGGGGCAAGAGACCCAGTACTTC; CDR3: CASSLSTGQETQYF
J: TRBJ2-7; size: NA; V: TRBV27; D: NA; DNA: TGTGCCAGCAGTTCCCGGGACCCGAAATACGAGCAGTACTTC; CDR3: CASSSRDPKYEQYF
J: TRBJ2-7; size: NA; V: TRBV5-1; D: TRBD2; DNA: TGCGCCAGAGAATCCGGACTAGCTGGCGAGCAGTACTTC; CDR3: CARESGLAGEQYF
J: TRBJ1-4; size: NA; V: TRBV7-9; D: NA; DNA: TGTGCCGGGGGAGATGAAAAACTGTTTTTT; CDR3: CAGGDEKLFF
J: TRBJ1-1; size: NA; V: TRBV28; D: NA; DNA: TGTGCCAGCAGCCTAGGGGGTCGGGACACTGAAGCTTTCTTT; CDR3: CASSLGGRDTEAFF
J: TRBJ1-5; size: few; V: TRBV6-2/TRBV6-3; D: NA; DNA: TGTGCCAGCAGTCACAGGGATCTCCCAAGCAATCAGCCCCAGCATTTT; CDR3: CASSHRDLPSNQPQHF
J: TRBJ1-1; size: NA; V: TRBV7-6; D: NA; DNA: TGTGCCAGCAGCTTAGTCCTCGGGGCGGCGAACACTGAAGCTTTCTTT; CDR3: CASSLVLGAANTEAFF
J: TRBJ2-2; size: NA; V: TRBV5-4; D: NA; DNA: TGTGCCAGCAGCGCCTCTCCCCGAGGGGAGCTGTTTTTT; CDR3: CASSASPRGELFF
J: TRBJ1-1; size: NA; V: TRBV18; D: NA; DNA: TGTGCCAGCTCACCCTCGGGTGAAGCTTTCTTT; CDR3: CASSPSGEAFF
J: TRBJ2-7; size: NA; V: TRBV4-1; D: NA; DNA: TGCGCCAGCAGCCAAGATAATGGCGGGACCTACGAGCAGTACTTC; CDR3: CASSQDNGGTYEQYF
J: TRBJ2-1; size: NA; V: TRBV6-2/TRBV6-3; D: NA; DNA: TGTGCCAGCAGTTACCAAGGGGGGGTCTACAATGAGCAGTTCTTC; CDR3: CASSYQGGVYNEQFF